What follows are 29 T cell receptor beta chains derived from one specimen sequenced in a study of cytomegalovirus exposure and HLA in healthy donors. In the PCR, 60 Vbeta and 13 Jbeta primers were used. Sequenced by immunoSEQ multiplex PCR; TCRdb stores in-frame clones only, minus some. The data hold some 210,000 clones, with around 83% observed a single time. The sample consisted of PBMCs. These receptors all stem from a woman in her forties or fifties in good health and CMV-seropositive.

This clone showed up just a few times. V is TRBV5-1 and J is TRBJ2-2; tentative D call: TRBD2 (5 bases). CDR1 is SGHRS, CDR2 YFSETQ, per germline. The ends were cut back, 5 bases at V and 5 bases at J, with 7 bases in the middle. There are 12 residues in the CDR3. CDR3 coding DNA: TGCGCCAGCAGACGAGGGACCGGGGAGCTGTTTTTT. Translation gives CASRRGTGELFF.

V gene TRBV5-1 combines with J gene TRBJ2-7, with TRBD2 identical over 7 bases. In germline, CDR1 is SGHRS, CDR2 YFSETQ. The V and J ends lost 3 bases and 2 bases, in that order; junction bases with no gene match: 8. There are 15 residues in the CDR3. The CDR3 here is CASSYSTGTTYEQYF. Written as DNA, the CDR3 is TGCGCCAGCAGCTATTCTACCGGGACTACCTACGAGCAGTACTTC.

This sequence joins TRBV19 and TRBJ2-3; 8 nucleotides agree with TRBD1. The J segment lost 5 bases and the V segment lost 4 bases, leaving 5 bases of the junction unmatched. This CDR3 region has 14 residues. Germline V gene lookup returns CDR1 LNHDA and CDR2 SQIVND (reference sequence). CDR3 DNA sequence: TGTGCCAGTAGTACCCGAACAGGGGGAGATACGCAGTATTTT. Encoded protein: CASSTRTGGDTQYF.

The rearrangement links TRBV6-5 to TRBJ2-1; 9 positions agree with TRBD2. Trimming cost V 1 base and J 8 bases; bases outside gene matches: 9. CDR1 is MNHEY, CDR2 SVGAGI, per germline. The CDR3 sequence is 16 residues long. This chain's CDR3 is CASSYFASGILDEQFF. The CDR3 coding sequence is TGTGCCAGCAGTTACTTCGCTAGCGGGATCTTAGATGAGCAGTTCTTC.

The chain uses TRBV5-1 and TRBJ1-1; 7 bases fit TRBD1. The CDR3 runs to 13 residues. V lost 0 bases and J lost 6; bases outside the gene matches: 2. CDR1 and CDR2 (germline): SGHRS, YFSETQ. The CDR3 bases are TGCGCCAGCAGCTTGGACAGGGGCGCTGAAGCTTTCTTT. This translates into CASSLDRGAEAFF.

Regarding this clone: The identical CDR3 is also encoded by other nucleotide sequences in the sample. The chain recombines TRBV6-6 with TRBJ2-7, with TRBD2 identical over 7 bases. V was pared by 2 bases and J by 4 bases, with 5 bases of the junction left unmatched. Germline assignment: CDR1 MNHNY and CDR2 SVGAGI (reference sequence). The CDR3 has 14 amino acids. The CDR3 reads CASSYGGGGYEQYF. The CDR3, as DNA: TGTGCCAGCAGTTACGGTGGGGGGGGATACGAGCAGTACTTC.

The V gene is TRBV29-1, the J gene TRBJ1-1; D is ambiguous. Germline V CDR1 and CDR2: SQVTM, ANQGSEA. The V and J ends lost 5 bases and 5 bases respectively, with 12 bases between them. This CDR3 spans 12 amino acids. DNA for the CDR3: TGCAGCGTTTTATCTGGCTTTACTGAAGCTTTCTTT. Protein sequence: CSVLSGFTEAFF. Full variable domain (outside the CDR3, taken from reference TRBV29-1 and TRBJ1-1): SAVISQKPSRDICQRGTSLTIQCQVDSQVTMMFWYRQQPGQSLTLIATANQGSEATYESGFVIDKFPISRPNLTFSTLTVSNMSPEDSSIYLCSVLSGFTEAFFGQGTRLTVV.

The CDR3 loop is CASSSGTGSTEAFF. The DNA of the CDR3 is TGTGCCAGCAGCTCTGGTACGGGGAGTACTGAAGCTTTCTTT. The chain recombines TRBV11-2 with TRBJ1-1; D is unresolved. Germline assignment: CDR1 SGHAT and CDR2 FQNNGV. The length of the CDR3 is 14 residues. The V and J ends lost 4 bases and 5 bases respectively, with 14 bases between them.

This CDR3 is CASSLHRGTYEQYF. CDR3 in DNA: TGTGCCAGCAGCTTGCACAGGGGAACCTACGAGCAGTACTTC. The rearrangement joins TRBV5-4 to TRBJ2-7; 7 nucleotides align to TRBD1. V dropped 1 base and J dropped 2; count of bases not matched to a gene: 3. This CDR3 region has 14 residues. The germline CDR1 and CDR2 sequences are SGHNT and YYREEE (reference sequence).

CDR3 in amino acids: CATSLIAGTAYGYTF. As DNA, the CDR3 is TGTGCCACCAGCCTGATAGCCGGGACAGCCTATGGCTACACCTTC. The chain combines TRBV15 with TRBJ1-2, with 7 bases aligning to TRBD1. CDR1 is LNHNV, CDR2 YYDKDF, per germline (reference sequence). The CDR3 sequence is 15 residues long. The V segment lost 5 bases and the J segment 4 bases; nucleotides outside the gene matches: 10. The full variable domain, with the rest looked up from reference TRBV15 and TRBJ1-2, is DAMVIQNPRYQVTQFGKPVTLSCSQTLNHNVMYWYQQKSSQAPKLLFHYYDKDFNNEADTPDNFQSRRPNTSFCFLDIRSPGLGDTAMYLCATSLIAGTAYGYTFGSGTRLTVV.

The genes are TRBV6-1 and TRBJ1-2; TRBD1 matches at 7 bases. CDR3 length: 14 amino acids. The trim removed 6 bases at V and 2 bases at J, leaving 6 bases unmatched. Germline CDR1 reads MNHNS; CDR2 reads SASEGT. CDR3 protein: CASSGTATNYGYTF. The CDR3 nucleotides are TGTGCCAGCAGCGGGACAGCGACAAACTATGGCTACACCTTC.

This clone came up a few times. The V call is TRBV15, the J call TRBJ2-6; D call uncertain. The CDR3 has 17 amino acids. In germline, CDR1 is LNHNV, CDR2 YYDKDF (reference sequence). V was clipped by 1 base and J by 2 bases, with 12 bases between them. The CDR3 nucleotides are TGTGCCACCAGCAGAGTATTGTTAACAACTGGGGCCAACGTCCTGACTTTC. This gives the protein CATSRVLLTTGANVLTF.

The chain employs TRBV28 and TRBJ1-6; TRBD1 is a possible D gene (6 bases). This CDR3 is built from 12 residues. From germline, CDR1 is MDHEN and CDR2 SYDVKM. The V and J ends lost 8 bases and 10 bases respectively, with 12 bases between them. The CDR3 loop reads CASEGDGSPLHF. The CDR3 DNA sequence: TGTGCCAGCGAGGGGGACGGATCACCCCTCCACTTT.

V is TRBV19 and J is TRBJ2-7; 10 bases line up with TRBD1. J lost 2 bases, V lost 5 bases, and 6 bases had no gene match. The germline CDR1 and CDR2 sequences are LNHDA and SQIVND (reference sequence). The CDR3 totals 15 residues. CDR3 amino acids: CASSSGQGFTYEQYF. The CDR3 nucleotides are TGTGCCAGTAGTTCGGGACAGGGGTTCACCTACGAGCAGTACTTC.

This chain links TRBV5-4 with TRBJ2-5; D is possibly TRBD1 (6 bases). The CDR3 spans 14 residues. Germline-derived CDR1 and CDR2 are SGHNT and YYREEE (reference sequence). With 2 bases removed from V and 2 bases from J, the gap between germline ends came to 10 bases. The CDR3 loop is CASSFKGTQETQYF. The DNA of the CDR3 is TGTGCCAGCAGCTTTAAGGGGACACAAGAGACCCAGTACTTC.

The CDR3 here is CASSPTGGYEKLFF. Written as DNA, the CDR3 is TGTGCCAGCTCACCGACAGGGGGTTACGAAAAACTGTTTTTT. The gene calls are TRBV18 and TRBJ1-4, with 9 bases lining up with TRBD1. The CDR3 spans 14 residues. The germline V gene encodes CDR1 KGHSH and CDR2 LQKENI. V trimming: 3 bases; J trimming: 8 bases; junction bases outside the gene matches: 4.

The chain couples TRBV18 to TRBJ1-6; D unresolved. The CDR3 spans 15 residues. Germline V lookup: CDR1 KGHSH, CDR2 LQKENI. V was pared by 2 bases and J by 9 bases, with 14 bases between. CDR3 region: CASSPLSGDGSPLHF. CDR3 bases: TGTGCCAGCTCACCATTGTCCGGGGATGGTTCACCCCTCCACTTT.

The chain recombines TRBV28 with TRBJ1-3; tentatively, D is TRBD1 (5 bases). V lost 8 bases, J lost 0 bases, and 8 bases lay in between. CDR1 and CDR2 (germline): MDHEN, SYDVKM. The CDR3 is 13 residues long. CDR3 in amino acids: CASDGGSGNTIYF. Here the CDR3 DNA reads TGTGCCAGCGACGGGGGCTCTGGAAACACCATATATTTT.

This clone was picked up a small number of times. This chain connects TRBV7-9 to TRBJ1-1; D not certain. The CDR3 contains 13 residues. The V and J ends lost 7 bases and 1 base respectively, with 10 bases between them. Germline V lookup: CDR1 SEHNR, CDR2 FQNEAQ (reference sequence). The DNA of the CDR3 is TGTGCCAGCACCTCCATCGGGAACACTGAAGCTTTCTTT. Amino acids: CASTSIGNTEAFF.

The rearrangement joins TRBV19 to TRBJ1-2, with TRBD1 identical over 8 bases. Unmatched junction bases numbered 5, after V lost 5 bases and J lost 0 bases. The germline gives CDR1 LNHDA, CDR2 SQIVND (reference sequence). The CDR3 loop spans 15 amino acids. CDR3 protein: CASSWTGQANYGYTF. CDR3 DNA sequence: TGTGCCAGTAGTTGGACAGGGCAAGCTAACTATGGCTACACCTTC. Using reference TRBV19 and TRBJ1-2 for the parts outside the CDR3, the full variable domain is DGGITQSPKYLFRKEGQNVTLSCEQNLNHDAMYWYRQDPGQGLRLIYYSQIVNDFQKGDIAEGYSVSREKKESFPLTVTSAQKNPTAFYLCASSWTGQANYGYTFGSGTRLTVV.

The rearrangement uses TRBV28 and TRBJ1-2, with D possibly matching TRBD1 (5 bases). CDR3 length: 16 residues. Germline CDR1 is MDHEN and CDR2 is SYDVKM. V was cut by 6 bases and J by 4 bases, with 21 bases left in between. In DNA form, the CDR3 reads TGTGCCAGCAGGACCGGCTCTCTCCAGGGAGGCTATGGCTACACCTTC. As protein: CASRTGSLQGGYGYTF.

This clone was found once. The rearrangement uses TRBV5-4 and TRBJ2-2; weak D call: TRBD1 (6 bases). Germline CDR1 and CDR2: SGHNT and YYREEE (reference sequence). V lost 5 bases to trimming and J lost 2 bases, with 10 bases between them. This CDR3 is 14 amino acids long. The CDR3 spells CASRDRRNTGELFF. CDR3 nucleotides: TGTGCCAGCAGGGACAGACGAAACACCGGGGAGCTGTTTTTT.

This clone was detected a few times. The CDR3 nucleotides are TGTGCCAGCAGCTTATCCGGAGAGATAGCCAAAAACATTCAGTACTTC. This gives the protein CASSLSGEIAKNIQYF. The rearrangement links TRBV13 to TRBJ2-4; D is uncertain. This CDR3 comprises 16 residues. Germline CDR1 PRHDT, CDR2 FYEKMQ (reference sequence). Trimming left V 2 bases short and J 0 bases short, with 11 bases between.

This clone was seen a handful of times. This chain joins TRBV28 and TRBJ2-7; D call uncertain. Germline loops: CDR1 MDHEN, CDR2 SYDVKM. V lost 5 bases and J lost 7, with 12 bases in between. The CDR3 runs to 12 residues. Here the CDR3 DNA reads TGTGCCAGCAGTCCAGGTGACCTAGAGCAGTACTTC. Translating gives CASSPGDLEQYF.

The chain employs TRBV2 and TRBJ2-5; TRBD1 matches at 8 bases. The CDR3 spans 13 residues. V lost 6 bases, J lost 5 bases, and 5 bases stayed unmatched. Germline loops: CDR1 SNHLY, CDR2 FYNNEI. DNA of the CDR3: TGTGCCAGCAGCGGACAGGGCGGGGAGACCCAGTACTTC. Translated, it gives CASSGQGGETQYF. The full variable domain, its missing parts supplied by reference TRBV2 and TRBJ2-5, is EPEVTQTPSHQVTQMGQEVILRCVPISNHLYFYWYRQILGQKVEFLVSFYNNEISEKSEIFDDQFSVERPDGSNFTLKIRSTKLEDSAMYFCASSGQGGETQYFGPGTRLLVL.

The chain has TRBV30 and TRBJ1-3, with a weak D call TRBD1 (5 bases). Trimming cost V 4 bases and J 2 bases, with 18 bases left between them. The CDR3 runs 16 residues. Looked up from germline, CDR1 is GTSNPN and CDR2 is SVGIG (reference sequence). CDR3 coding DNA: TGTGCCTGGAACCCCCCGGGGGGTGAGGCTGGAAACACCATATATTTT. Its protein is CAWNPPGGEAGNTIYF.

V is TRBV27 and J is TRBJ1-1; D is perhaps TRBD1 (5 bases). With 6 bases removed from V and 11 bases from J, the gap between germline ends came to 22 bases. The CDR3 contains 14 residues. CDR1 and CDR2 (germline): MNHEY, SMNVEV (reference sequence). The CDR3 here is CASSRPGTLNGAFF. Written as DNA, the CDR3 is TGTGCCAGCAGCCGACCAGGGACTCTAAACGGCGCTTTCTTT.

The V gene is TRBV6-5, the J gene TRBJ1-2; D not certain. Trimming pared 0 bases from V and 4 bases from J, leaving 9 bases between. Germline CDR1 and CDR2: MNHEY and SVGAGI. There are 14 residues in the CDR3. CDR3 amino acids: CASSYSPIGYGYTF. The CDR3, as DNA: TGTGCCAGCAGTTACTCTCCCATCGGCTATGGCTACACCTTC.

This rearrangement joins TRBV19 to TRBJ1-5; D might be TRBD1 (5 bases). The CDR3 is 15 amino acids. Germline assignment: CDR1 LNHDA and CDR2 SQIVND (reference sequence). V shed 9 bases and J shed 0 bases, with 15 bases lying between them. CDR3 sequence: CASHRRQYSNQPQHF. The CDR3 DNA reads TGTGCCAGCCACAGGAGACAGTATAGCAATCAGCCCCAGCATTTT.